One and the same sample provided the 19 T cell receptor beta chains below, sequenced in a study of blood T cell repertoires in COVID-19. Method: immunoSEQ multiplex PCR; TCRdb's copy keeps in-frame clones and lacks some. The table records around 140,000 clones, roughly 90% of them present only once. Material for sequencing was PBMCs or T cells enriched from blood (not recorded which). The origin of the receptors is a woman aged 40 to 50 who had been exposed to COVID-19.

This chain links TRBV2 with TRBJ2-7; 11 bases agree with TRBD2. J gave up 3 bases and V 9 bases, and 10 bases lay outside the gene matches. Germline assignment: CDR1 SNHLY and CDR2 FYNNEI. The CDR3 spans 15 residues. CDR3 sequence reads: CARGASGRLHYEQYF. The CDR3 DNA follows: TGTGCCAGAGGGGCTAGCGGGAGGCTTCACTACGAGCAGTACTTC.

The genes are TRBV19 and TRBJ2-5; 10 bases fit TRBD1. CDR3 length: 14 residues. CDR1 is LNHDA, CDR2 SQIVND, per germline (reference sequence). J lost 4 bases, V lost 5 bases, and 4 bases had no gene match. The CDR3 here is CASSVDRGRETQYF. DNA of the CDR3: TGTGCCAGTAGTGTGGACAGGGGGAGAGAGACCCAGTACTTC.

This chain links TRBV19 with TRBJ1-6; 8 positions match TRBD1. This CDR3 has 14 amino acids. CDR1 and CDR2 from the germline V gene are LNHDA and SQIVND (reference sequence). With V trimmed by 4 bases and J by 9 bases, 5 bases remained unmatched. The CDR3: CASSKVQGASPLHF. The CDR3, as DNA: TGTGCCAGTAGTAAAGTCCAGGGGGCTTCACCCCTCCACTTT.

The V and J genes are TRBV2 and TRBJ1-4, with a weak D call TRBD1 (5 bases). The V and J ends lost 3 bases and 5 bases respectively, with 10 bases between them. The CDR3 is made up of 14 amino acids. The germline CDR1 and CDR2 sequences are SNHLY and FYNNEI. In DNA form, the CDR3 reads TGTGCCAGCAGTGATTTAGGGGCAAATGAAAAACTGTTTTTT. It encodes CASSDLGANEKLFF. Based on the CDR3 plus reference TRBV2 and TRBJ1-4, the full variable domain is EPEVTQTPSHQVTQMGQEVILRCVPISNHLYFYWYRQILGQKVEFLVSFYNNEISEKSEIFDDQFSVERPDGSNFTLKIRSTKLEDSAMYFCASSDLGANEKLFFGSGTQLSVL.

In DNA, the CDR3 is TGTGCCAGCAGCTTAACAACCACCGGGGAGCTGTTTTTT. Its protein product is CASSLTTTGELFF. The chain carries TRBV5-4 and TRBJ2-2, with D unresolved. CDR1 SGHNT and CDR2 YYREEE come from the germline V gene (reference sequence). V lost 2 bases and J lost 4, with 6 bases in between. The CDR3 is made up of 13 amino acids.

In this sample, this clone turned up once. The genes are TRBV3-1 (or the pseudogene TRBV3-2) and TRBJ1-5; D not resolved. Trimming shortened V by 1 base and J by 11 bases, and 15 bases separated the two germline ends. This CDR3 is 14 amino acids long. The germline V gene encodes CDR1 LGHDT and CDR2 YNNKEL (reference sequence). The CDR3 DNA sequence: TGTGCCAGCAGCCAAGGCGTAAAACTCGGGGCCCAGCATTTT. Residues: CASSQGVKLGAQHF.

This clone was counted only a few times. The chain uses TRBV28 and TRBJ1-5; D unclear. CDR1 is MDHEN and CDR2 is SYDVKM in the germline V gene. Trimming stripped 3 bases from V and 7 bases from J, with 4 bases between. This CDR3 spans 11 amino acids. The CDR3 coding sequence is TGTGCCAGCAGTTTGGAGCAGCCCCAGCATTTT. Translation: CASSLEQPQHF.

The gene calls are TRBV2 and TRBJ1-3; 9 nucleotides align to TRBD1. The J segment lost 10 bases and the V segment lost 6 bases, leaving 7 bases of the junction unmatched. The germline gives CDR1 SNHLY, CDR2 FYNNEI. The CDR3 consists of 13 residues. The CDR3 DNA is TGTGCCAGCAGCCTAAGAGACAGGGGGACCATATATTTT. This codes for CASSLRDRGTIYF.

This chain links TRBV29-1 with TRBJ1-4; 9 nucleotides line up with TRBD1. There are 13 residues in the CDR3. Germline CDR1 reads SQVTM; CDR2 reads ANQGSEA. Losses at the gene ends were 6 bases for V and 5 bases for J; bases not matched to a gene: 4. CDR3 DNA: TGCAGCGTGGCCGGGACAGGGAATGAAAAACTGTTTTTT. Encoded protein: CSVAGTGNEKLFF.

The sample holds a few counts of this clone. The chain links TRBV5-6 to TRBJ1-4; 10 bases align to TRBD1. Germline values: CDR1 SGHDT, CDR2 YYEEEE. This CDR3 spans 15 amino acids. With V trimmed by 4 bases and J by 8 bases, 8 bases remained unmatched. The CDR3 loop reads CASSLRTGGREKLFF. The CDR3 nucleotides read TGTGCCAGCAGCCTTAGGACAGGGGGAAGGGAAAAACTGTTTTTT.

The chain uses TRBV7-9 and TRBJ2-7, with 7 positions matching TRBD1. The CDR3 loop spans 15 amino acids. The ends lost 4 bases at V and 2 bases at J; junction bases unmatched: 8. Germline V gene data show CDR1 as SEHNR and CDR2 as FQNEAQ (reference sequence). The CDR3 here is CASSSAGTAAYEQYF. The CDR3 DNA reads as TGTGCCAGCAGCTCTGCCGGGACAGCCGCCTACGAGCAGTACTTC.

The V and J genes are TRBV5-1 and TRBJ2-3; D gene unclear. There are 15 residues in the CDR3. Trimming stripped 0 bases from V and 0 bases from J, with 8 bases between. Looked up from germline, CDR1 is SGHRS and CDR2 is YFSETQ. The CDR3 loop is CASSLVPTSTDTQYF. The CDR3 bases are TGCGCCAGCAGCTTGGTGCCTACTAGCACAGATACGCAGTATTTT. Full variable domain (outside the CDR3, taken from reference TRBV5-1 and TRBJ2-3): KAGVTQTPRYLIKTRGQQVTLSCSPISGHRSVSWYQQTPGQGLQFLFEYFSETQRNKGNFPGRFSGRQFSNSRSEMNVSTLELGDSALYLCASSLVPTSTDTQYFGPGTRLTVL.

This rearrangement joins TRBV6-2 or TRBV6-3 to TRBJ1-1, with 7 bases identical to TRBD1. There are 15 residues in the CDR3. In germline, CDR1 is MNHEY, CDR2 SVGEGT. Trimming at V came to 3 bases and at J to 2 bases, leaving 6 bases not matched to a gene. Here the CDR3 reads CASSYPDRENTEAFF. The DNA of the CDR3 is TGTGCCAGCAGTTATCCCGACAGGGAAAACACTGAAGCTTTCTTT.

The chain is built from TRBV27 and TRBJ2-2; D unresolved. Trimming cost V 2 bases and J 0 bases, with 7 bases left between them. CDR1 is MNHEY and CDR2 is SMNVEV in the germline V gene (reference sequence). There are 15 residues in the CDR3. CDR3 in DNA: TGTGCCAGCAGTTTAAATACTCCGAACACCGGGGAGCTGTTTTTT. It codes for CASSLNTPNTGELFF.

The chain employs TRBV10-3 and TRBJ2-5; D unresolved. CDR3 length: 14 residues. CDR1 ENHRY and CDR2 SYGVKD come from the germline V gene. Trimming took off 3 bases at V and 3 bases at J, with 11 bases between the two ends. The CDR3 sequence: CAISDLTRKETQYF. Written as DNA, the CDR3 is TGTGCCATCAGTGATCTGACAAGAAAAGAGACCCAGTACTTC.

This chain connects TRBV6-4 to TRBJ1-3; D not resolved. Germline CDR1 MRHNA, CDR2 SNTAGT. V was cut by 2 bases and J by 9 bases, with 17 bases left in between. This CDR3 is 15 amino acids long. This CDR3 is CASSDTSDGIGTIYF. The DNA for the CDR3 is TGTGCCAGCAGTGACACCTCGGACGGGATCGGCACCATATATTTT.

V gene TRBV6-5 combines with J gene TRBJ2-7; the D is unclear. CDR3 length equals 12 residues. Germline V gene lookup returns CDR1 MNHEY and CDR2 SVGAGI. V was shortened by 8 bases and J by 1 base, with 9 bases between the two germline ends. CDR3 amino acids: CASGERSYEQYF. CDR3 in DNA: TGTGCCAGCGGCGAGAGGTCCTACGAGCAGTACTTC.

This rearrangement joins TRBV11-3 to TRBJ2-2; perhaps TRBD1 as D (5 bases). The CDR3 is made up of 14 amino acids. Germline CDR1 and CDR2: SGHNT and YENEEA. V was pared by 5 bases and J by 0 bases, with 7 bases between. CDR3 sequence: CASSARANTGELFF. The CDR3 region has the DNA TGTGCCAGCAGCGCCAGGGCGAACACCGGGGAGCTGTTTTTT.

This sequence joins TRBV7-9 and TRBJ2-2; no clear D. This CDR3 contains 14 residues. The germline V gene encodes CDR1 SEHNR and CDR2 FQNEAQ (reference sequence). Trimming left V 5 bases short and J 0 bases short, with 7 bases between. DNA of the CDR3: TGTGCCAGCAGCCCGACACCGAACACCGGGGAGCTGTTTTTT. Translating it yields CASSPTPNTGELFF.